The T cell receptor (beta chain) described here comes from a study of T cell responses to AZD1222 COVID-19 vaccine. Background on the study: Second doses that came at about 4 or about 12 weeks were put together. Study observations and caveats: Vaccination with two AZD1222 doses was followed by a rise in Spike-specific TCR breadth and depth. Every sample of the repertoires postdated the peak T cell response.

A remark on this clone: Its matching antigen is unknown.

Germline CDR1 MGHRA, CDR2 YSYEKL. The CDR3 length is 12 residues. V lost 1 base and J 5 bases, leaving 3 bases between the germline ends. Clones were sequenced by immunoSEQ multiplex PCR, and TCRdb holds only the in-frame ones, with some missing. The profile covers 130,000 or so clones, with about nine tenths appearing a single time and 5% to 7.5% taken by the ten largest. The genes are TRBV4-1 and TRBJ1-5; D ambiguous. The sample in question was peripheral blood, obtained on day 0 of AZD1222 vaccination. The source of this sequence is an adult in good health. CDR3 DNA sequence: TGCGCCAGCAGCCAAGTCGATCAGCCCCAGCATTTT. This sequence encodes CASSQVDQPQHF.